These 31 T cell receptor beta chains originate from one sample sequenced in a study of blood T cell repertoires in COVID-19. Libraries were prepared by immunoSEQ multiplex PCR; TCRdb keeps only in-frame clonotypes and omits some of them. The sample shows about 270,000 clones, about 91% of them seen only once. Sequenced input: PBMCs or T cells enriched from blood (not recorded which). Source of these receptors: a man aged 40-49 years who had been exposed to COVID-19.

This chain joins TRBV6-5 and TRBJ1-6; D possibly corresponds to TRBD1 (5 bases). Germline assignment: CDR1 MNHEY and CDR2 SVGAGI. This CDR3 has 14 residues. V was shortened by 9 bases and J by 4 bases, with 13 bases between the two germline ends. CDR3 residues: CASRRGQYNSPLHF. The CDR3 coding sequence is TGTGCCAGTAGGAGGGGTCAGTATAATTCACCCCTCCACTTT.

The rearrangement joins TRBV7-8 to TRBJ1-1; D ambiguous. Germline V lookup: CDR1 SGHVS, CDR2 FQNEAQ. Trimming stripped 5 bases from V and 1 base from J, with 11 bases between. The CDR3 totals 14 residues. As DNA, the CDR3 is TGTGCCAGCAGCCTAACGGAGAGGAACACTGAAGCTTTCTTT. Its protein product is CASSLTERNTEAFF.

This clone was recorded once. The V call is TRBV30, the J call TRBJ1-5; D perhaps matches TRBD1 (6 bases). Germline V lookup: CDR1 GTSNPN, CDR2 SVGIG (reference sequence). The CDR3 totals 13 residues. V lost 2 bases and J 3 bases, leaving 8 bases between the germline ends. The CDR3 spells CAWSRTANQPQHF. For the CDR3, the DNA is TGTGCCTGGAGTAGGACAGCCAATCAGCCCCAGCATTTT.

The CDR3 bases are TGCGCCAGCAGCCAGAGGAGCGGGAGATCATCCTACAATGAGCAGTTCTTC. It specifies CASSQRSGRSSYNEQFF. The rearrangement joins TRBV4-1 to TRBJ2-1; 8 positions match TRBD2. Germline trimming cut 3 bases from V and 1 base from J; bases unmatched to any gene: 8. The CDR3 has 17 residues. CDR1 MGHRA and CDR2 YSYEKL come from the germline V gene.

The CDR3 protein is CASSFPLAVENEQFF. The DNA of the CDR3 is TGTGCCAGCAGCTTCCCTCTGGCCGTGGAGAATGAGCAGTTCTTC. V and J are TRBV7-9 and TRBJ2-1; D is uncertain. Per germline, CDR1 SEHNR and CDR2 FQNEAQ (reference sequence). With 3 bases removed from V and 7 bases from J, the gap between germline ends came to 16 bases. The CDR3 is 15 residues long.

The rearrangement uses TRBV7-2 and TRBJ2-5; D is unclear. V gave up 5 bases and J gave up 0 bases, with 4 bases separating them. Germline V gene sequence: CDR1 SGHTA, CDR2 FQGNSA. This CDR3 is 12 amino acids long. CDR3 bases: TGTGCCAGCAGCGACTACCAAGAGACCCAGTACTTC. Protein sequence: CASSDYQETQYF.

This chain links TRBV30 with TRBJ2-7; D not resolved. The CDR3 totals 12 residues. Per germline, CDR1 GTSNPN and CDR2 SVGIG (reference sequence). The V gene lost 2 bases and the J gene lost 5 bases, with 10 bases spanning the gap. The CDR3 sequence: CAWSLGSNEQYF. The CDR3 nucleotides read TGTGCCTGGAGTCTCGGTAGTAACGAGCAGTACTTC.

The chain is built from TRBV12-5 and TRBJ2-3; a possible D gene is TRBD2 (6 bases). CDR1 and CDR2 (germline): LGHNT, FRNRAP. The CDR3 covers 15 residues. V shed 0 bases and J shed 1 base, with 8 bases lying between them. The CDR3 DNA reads TGTGCTAGTGGTTTGGTAGGGGAGGGCACAGATACGCAGTATTTT. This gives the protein CASGLVGEGTDTQYF. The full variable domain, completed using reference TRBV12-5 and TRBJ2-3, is DARVTQTPRHKVTEMGQEVTMRCQPILGHNTVFWYRQTMMQGLELLAYFRNRAPLDDSGMPKDRFSAEMPDATLATLKIQPSEPRDSAVYFCASGLVGEGTDTQYFGPGTRLTVL.

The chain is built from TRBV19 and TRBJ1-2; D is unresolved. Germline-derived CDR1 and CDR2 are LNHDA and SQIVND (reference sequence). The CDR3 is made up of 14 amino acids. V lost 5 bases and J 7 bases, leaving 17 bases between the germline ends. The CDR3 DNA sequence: TGTGCCAGTAGTGCGACGGACGGACTGGGTGGCTACACCTTC. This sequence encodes CASSATDGLGGYTF.

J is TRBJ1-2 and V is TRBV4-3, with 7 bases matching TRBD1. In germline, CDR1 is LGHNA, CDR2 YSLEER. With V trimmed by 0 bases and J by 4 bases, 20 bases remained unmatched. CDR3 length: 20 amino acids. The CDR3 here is CASSQDRFWVGQGDGYGYTF. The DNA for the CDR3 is TGCGCCAGCAGCCAAGACCGCTTCTGGGTAGGGCAGGGGGATGGCTATGGCTACACCTTC.

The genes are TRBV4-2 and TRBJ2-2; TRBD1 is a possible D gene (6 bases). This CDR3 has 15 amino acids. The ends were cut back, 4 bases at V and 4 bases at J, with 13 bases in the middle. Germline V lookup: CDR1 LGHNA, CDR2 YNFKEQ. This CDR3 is CASSPRQASTGELFF. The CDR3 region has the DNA TGTGCCAGCAGCCCAAGACAGGCGAGCACCGGGGAGCTGTTTTTT.

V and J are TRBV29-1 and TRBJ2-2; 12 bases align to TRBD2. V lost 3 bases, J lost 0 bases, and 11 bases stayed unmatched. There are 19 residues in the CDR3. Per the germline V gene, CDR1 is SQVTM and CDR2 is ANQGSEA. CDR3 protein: CSVEEFPGLAGSNTGELFF. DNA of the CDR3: TGCAGCGTTGAGGAGTTTCCAGGACTAGCGGGGTCGAACACCGGGGAGCTGTTTTTT.

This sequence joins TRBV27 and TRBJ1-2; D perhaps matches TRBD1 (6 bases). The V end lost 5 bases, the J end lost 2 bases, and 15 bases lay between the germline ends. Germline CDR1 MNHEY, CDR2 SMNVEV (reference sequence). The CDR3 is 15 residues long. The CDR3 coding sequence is TGTGCCAGCAGTCCGTTCTTAGGACAGAACTATGGCTACACCTTC. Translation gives CASSPFLGQNYGYTF.

CDR3 sequence (DNA): TGTGCCAGCAGCGTTGACAGAAATTCACCCCTCCACTTT. This codes for CASSVDRNSPLHF. The chain combines TRBV7-3 with TRBJ1-6, with D perhaps TRBD1 (5 bases). Germline values: CDR1 SGHTA, CDR2 FQGTGA. V was pared by 5 bases and J by 7 bases, with 9 bases between. This CDR3 has 13 residues.

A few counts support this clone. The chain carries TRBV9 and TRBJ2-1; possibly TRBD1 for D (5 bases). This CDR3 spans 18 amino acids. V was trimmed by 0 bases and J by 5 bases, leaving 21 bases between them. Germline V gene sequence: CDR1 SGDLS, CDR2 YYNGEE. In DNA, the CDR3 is TGTGCCAGCAGCGTAGGGAAGGGGAATTATCTTGGGGACAATGAGCAGTTCTTC. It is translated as CASSVGKGNYLGDNEQFF.

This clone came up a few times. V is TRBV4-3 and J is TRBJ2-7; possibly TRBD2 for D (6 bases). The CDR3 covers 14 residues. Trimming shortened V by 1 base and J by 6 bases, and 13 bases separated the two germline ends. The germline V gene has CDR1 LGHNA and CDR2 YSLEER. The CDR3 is CASSQGAGISEQYF. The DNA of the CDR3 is TGCGCCAGCAGCCAAGGTGCGGGGATTAGCGAGCAGTACTTC.

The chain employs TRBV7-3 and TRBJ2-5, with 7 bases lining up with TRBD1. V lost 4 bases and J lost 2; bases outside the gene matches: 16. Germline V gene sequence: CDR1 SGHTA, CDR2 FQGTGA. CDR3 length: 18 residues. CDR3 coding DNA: TGTGCCAGCAGCTCCGGACAGGAGTCAGCCCTGTCGCAAGAGACCCAGTACTTC. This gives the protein CASSSGQESALSQETQYF.

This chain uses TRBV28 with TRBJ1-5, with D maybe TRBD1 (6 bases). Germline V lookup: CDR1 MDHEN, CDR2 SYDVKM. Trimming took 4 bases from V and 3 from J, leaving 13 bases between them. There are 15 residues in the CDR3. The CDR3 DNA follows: TGTGCCAGCAGTTCGAACAGGGCCCTCAATCAGCCCCAGCATTTT. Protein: CASSSNRALNQPQHF.

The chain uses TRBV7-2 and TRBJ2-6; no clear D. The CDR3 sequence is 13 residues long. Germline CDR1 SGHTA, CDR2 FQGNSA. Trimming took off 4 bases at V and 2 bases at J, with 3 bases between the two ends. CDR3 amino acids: CASSSAGANVLTF. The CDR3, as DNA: TGTGCCAGCAGCTCTGCTGGGGCCAACGTCCTGACTTTC.

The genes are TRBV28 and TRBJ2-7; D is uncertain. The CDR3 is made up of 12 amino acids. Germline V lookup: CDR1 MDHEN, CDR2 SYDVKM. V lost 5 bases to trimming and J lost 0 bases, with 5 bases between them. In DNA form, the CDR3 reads TGTGCCAGCAGTGAGAGCTCCTACGAGCAGTACTTC. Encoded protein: CASSESSYEQYF.

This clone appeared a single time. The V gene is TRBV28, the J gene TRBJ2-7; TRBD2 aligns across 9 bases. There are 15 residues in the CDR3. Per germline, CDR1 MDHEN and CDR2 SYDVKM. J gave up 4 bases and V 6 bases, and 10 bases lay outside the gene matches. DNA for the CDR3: TGTGCCAGCAGCCTGGGACTAGCACAAGTTTACGAGCAGTACTTC. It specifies CASSLGLAQVYEQYF.

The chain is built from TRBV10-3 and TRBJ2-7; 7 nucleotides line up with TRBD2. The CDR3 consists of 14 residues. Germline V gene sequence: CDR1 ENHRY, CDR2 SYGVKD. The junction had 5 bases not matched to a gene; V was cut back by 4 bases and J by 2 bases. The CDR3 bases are TGTGCCATCAGTGTACTAGCGACCCCCTACGAGCAGTACTTC. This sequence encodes CAISVLATPYEQYF.

In DNA form, the CDR3 reads TGTGCCAGCAGTTACCGGGGGGGAGTCCGAGAGACCCAGTACTTC. Translation: CASSYRGGVRETQYF. V and J are TRBV6-2 or TRBV6-3 and TRBJ2-5, with 8 bases identical to TRBD2. V dropped 2 bases and J dropped 4; count of bases not matched to a gene: 6. There are 15 residues in the CDR3. The germline gives CDR1 MNHEY, CDR2 SVGEGT.

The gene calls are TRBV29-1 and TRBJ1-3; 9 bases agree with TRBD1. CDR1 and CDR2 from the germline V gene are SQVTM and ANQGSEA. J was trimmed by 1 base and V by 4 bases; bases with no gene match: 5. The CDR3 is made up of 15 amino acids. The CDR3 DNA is TGCAGCGTTGTCGGACAGGGGAAGTCTGGAAACACCATATATTTT. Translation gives CSVVGQGKSGNTIYF.

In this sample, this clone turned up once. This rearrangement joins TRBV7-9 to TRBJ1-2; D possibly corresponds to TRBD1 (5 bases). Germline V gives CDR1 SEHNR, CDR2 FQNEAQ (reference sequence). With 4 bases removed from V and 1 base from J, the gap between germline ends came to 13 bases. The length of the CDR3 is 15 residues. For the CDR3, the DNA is TGTGCCAGCAGCTCACAGGCACCACATAACTATGGCTACACCTTC. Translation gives CASSSQAPHNYGYTF.

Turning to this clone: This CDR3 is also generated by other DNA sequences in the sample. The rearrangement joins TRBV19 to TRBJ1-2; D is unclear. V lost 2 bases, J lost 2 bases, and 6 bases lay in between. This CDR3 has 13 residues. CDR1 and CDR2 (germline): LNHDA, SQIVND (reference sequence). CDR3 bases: TGTGCCAGTAGTATATCCGGGAACTATGGCTACACCTTC. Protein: CASSISGNYGYTF.

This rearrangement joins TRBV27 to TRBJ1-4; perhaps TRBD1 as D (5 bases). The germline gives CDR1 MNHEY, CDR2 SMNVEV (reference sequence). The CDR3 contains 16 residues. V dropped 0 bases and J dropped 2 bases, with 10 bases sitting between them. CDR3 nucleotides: TGTGCCAGCAGTTTATCGAGGTCAGGGACTAATGAAAAACTGTTTTTT. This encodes CASSLSRSGTNEKLFF.

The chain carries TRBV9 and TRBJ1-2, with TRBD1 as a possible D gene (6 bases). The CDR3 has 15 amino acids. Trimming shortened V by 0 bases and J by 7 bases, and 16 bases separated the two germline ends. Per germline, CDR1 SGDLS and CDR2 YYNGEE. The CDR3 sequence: CASSVDQGRLSGYTF. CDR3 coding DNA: TGTGCCAGCAGCGTAGATCAGGGGCGCTTATCTGGCTACACCTTC.

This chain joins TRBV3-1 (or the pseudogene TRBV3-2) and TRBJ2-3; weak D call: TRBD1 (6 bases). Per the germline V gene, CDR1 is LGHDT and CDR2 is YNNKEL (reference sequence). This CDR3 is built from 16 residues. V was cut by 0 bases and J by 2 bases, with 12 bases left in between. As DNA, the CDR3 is TGTGCCAGCAGCCAAGATCCCGGGACATACACAGATACGCAGTATTTT. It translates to CASSQDPGTYTDTQYF.

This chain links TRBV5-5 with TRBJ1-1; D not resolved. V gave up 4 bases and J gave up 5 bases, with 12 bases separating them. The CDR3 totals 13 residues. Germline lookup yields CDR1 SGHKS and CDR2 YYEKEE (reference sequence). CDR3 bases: TGTGCCAGCAGCAAATTTGCGGGAACTGAAGCTTTCTTT. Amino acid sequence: CASSKFAGTEAFF.

CDR3 DNA sequence: TGTGCCAGCAGCCCCCAGGGGCTAGCGGGAGTTCAGGGGAATGAGCAGTTCTTC. Translating gives CASSPQGLAGVQGNEQFF. The rearrangement links TRBV9 to TRBJ2-1, with 10 bases lining up with TRBD2. The germline CDR1 and CDR2 sequences are SGDLS and YYNGEE. This CDR3 region has 18 residues. With V trimmed by 4 bases and J by 7 bases, 17 bases remained unmatched.